This TCR beta chain originates from a study of T cell responses to AZD1222 COVID-19 vaccine. Turning to the study itself: Second-dose groups at about 4 or about 12 weeks were pooled. Study-level points and caveats: CD4 TCRs linked to vaccination spanned spike, dominating at 160-218 and 743-854.

As to this clone: No antigen is known for it.

Assay used: immunoSEQ multiplex PCR; TCRdb lists only in-frame clones, some missing. The sample has roughly 67,000 clones; about three quarters are singletons. V dropped 6 bases and J dropped 0 bases, with 11 bases sitting between them. From germline, CDR1 is LGHDT and CDR2 YNNKEL (reference sequence). This CDR3 spans 14 amino acids. The chain links TRBV3-1 (or the pseudogene TRBV3-2) to TRBJ1-1; D gene ambiguous. The sequencing used peripheral blood, collected on day 0 of AZD1222 vaccination. This receptor was identified in an adult in good health. The CDR3 DNA reads as TGTGCCAGCAGACAACTGAACATGAACACTGAAGCTTTCTTT. This sequence encodes CASRQLNMNTEAFF.